This paragraph reports one T cell receptor (beta chain). Its antigen is unknown. This record belongs to a study of graft-versus-host responses after intestinal transplantation. Study-wide background: All of the recipients had induction that used anti-thymocyte globulin, then tacrolimus and steroids for approximately 3 years.

Germline-derived CDR1 and CDR2 are GTSNPN and SVGIG (reference sequence). This CDR3 comprises 14 residues. The trim removed 2 bases at V and 5 bases at J, leaving 6 bases unmatched. Assay used: immunoSEQ multiplex PCR; TCRdb lists only in-frame clones, some missing. Counted here are over 100,000 clones, 85% to 95% occurring once; the ten biggest clones make up approximately 1.2%. Study results and caveats: Recipient-marrow GvH clones were detected, some having first appeared in ileum or blood.

This TCR was recovered from a human donor who was the organ donor for an intestinal transplant. The source was unstimulated CD8+ T cells sorted from spleen or lymph node cells, collected before transplant. V is TRBV30 and J is TRBJ1-2, with 9 bases identical to TRBD1. Here the CDR3 DNA reads TGTGCCTGGAGTTCTACAGGGGGCGGGTATGGCTACACCTTC. Protein sequence: CAWSSTGGGYGYTF.